The rows below give T cell receptor beta chains drawn from one sample of a study of CDR3 diversity in severe acne. TCRdb re-derived calls from the PCR reads in MiXCR, one entry per CDR3 protein. This table holds fewer than 100,000 distinct CDR3 sequences, over 40% found once. Sequencing used blood. The receptors stem from a male donor in good health, without acne. The CDR3 runs from the conserved cysteine through the conserved F or W. A D gene is named only where the DNA matches it firmly. The listing skips clone size in some rows; elsewhere it reads once, few, many or a size class.

J	V	D	size	CDR3	DNA
TRBJ1-3	TRBV7-9	TRBD1	.	CASSLWTGTGGKRNTIYF	TGTGCCAGCAGCTTATGGACCGGGACAGGGGGCAAGAGAAACACCATATATTTT
TRBJ2-7	TRBV7-2	.	.	CAGGDGIPSYEQYF	TGTGCCGGGGGAGACGGAATCCCTAGTTACGAGCAGTACTTC
TRBJ1-5	TRBV19	.	few	CASRAWGEGNQPQHF	TGTGCCAGTAGAGCCTGGGGGGAGGGCAATCAGCCCCAGCATTTT
TRBJ1-1	TRBV5-1	.	.	CASSSDRWMNTEAFF	TGCGCCAGCAGCTCAGACAGGTGGATGAACACTGAAGCTTTCTTT
TRBJ1-1	TRBV5-5	.	many	CASSLPDRLNTEAFF	TGTGCCAGCAGCCTGCCGGACCGATTGAACACTGAAGCTTTCTTT
TRBJ2-5	TRBV10-3	.	few	CAIRTTETQYF	TGTGCCATCAGGACCACAGAGACCCAGTACTTC
TRBJ2-3	TRBV20-1	.	.	CSASRGAGVTDTQYF	TGCAGTGCTAGTCGGGGGGCAGGGGTAACAGATACGCAGTATTTT
TRBJ2-7	TRBV20-1	TRBD2	.	CSARPPPGGYEQYF	TGCAGTGCTAGACCCCCCCCGGGGGGCTACGAGCAGTACTTC
TRBJ2-7	TRBV10-2	.	many	CASSESRGWDEQYF	TGCGCCAGCAGTGAGTCGCGAGGGTGGGACGAGCAGTACTTC
TRBJ1-1	TRBV4-1	.	.	CASSQGNRADTEAFF	TGCGCCAGCAGCCAAGGCAACAGGGCTGACACTGAAGCTTTCTTT
TRBJ2-5	TRBV6-5	TRBD1	many	CASSYQGQGVWETQYF	TGTGCCAGCAGTTACCAAGGACAGGGGGTTTGGGAGACCCAGTACTTC
TRBJ2-7	TRBV19	.	few	CASSMAWGAYYEQYF	TGTGCCAGTAGTATGGCCTGGGGGGCTTACTACGAGCAGTACTTC
TRBJ1-2	TRBV24-1	.	medium-sized	CATSSSLLGGYTF	TGTGCCACCAGTTCTTCACTCTTGGGGGGCTACACCTTC
TRBJ1-6	TRBV12-3/TRBV12-4	.	.	CASSSQETRNSPLHF	TGTGCCAGCAGTTCCCAGGAGACTAGGAATTCACCCCTCCACTTT
TRBJ2-3	TRBV7-9	.	.	CASSLQGLADTQYF	TGTGCCAGCAGCTTACAGGGCCTCGCAGATACGCAGTATTTT
TRBJ1-1	TRBV30	.	many	CAAKLAGWNTEAFF	TGTGCCGCTAAACTGGCAGGATGGAACACTGAAGCTTTCTTT
TRBJ2-1	TRBV6-1	TRBD1	.	CASSFPSDRDTYNEQFF	TGTGCCAGCAGTTTCCCGTCGGACAGGGACACCTACAATGAGCAGTTCTTC
TRBJ1-1	TRBV29-1	.	.	CSVGHDTEAFF	TGCAGCGTCGGACACGACACTGAAGCTTTCTTT